This T cell receptor beta chain stems from a study of blood T cell repertoires in COVID-19. Per germline, CDR1 SGHVS and CDR2 FNYEAQ. V lost 0 bases to trimming and J lost 5 bases, with 11 bases between them. The CDR3 spans 15 residues. In the original processing: Amplifying reference gene primers gave estimates of nucleated cell counts. TCRdb's copy holds only in-frame clones and misses some; the assay was immunoSEQ multiplex PCR. From that table come the V and J calls and clone size; the DNA was used to work out D and trimming. Of some 57,000 clones listed, about 83% were seen once; the top ten hold about 22%.

The sample comprised peripheral blood. This sequence originates from a woman older than 75 with acute or convalescent COVID-19. The rearrangement links TRBV7-6 to TRBJ1-5, with D possibly being TRBD1 (6 bases). The CDR3 DNA reads TGTGCCAGCAGCTTAGCGGCGGGGGCCGATCAGCCCCAGCATTTT. Its translation: CASSLAAGADQPQHF.